The 29 T cell receptor beta chains below were found in one sample sequenced in a study of shared clonotypes between healthy human individuals. Measured with immunoSEQ multiplex PCR; TCRdb has only the in-frame clones, and not every one. The repertoire holds approximately 2,000,000 clones, with about nine tenths as singletons. The specimen was naive CD4+ T cells from PBMCs. Specified subset: CD45RA+ positively selected. The source is a man aged 18 to 29 in good health. Some clones in this sample may be carry-over from other donors' samples.

In nucleotides, the CDR3 is TGCGCCAGCAGCGCTACAGGGGTGAACACCGGGGAGCTGTTTTTT. This sequence encodes CASSATGVNTGELFF. This chain links TRBV5-1 with TRBJ2-2, with TRBD1 matching 7 bases. V was pared by 4 bases and J by 1 base, with 4 bases of the junction left unmatched. The CDR3 runs 15 residues. Germline values: CDR1 SGHRS, CDR2 YFSETQ.

This chain joins TRBV4-3 and TRBJ2-3; D may be TRBD1 (5 bases). Germline CDR1 and CDR2: LGHNA and YSLEER. The ends were cut back, 4 bases at V and 2 bases at J, with 10 bases in the middle. The CDR3 length is 14 residues. CDR3 residues: CASSLSTVTDTQYF. The CDR3 DNA reads as TGCGCCAGCAGCCTATCGACAGTCACAGATACGCAGTATTTT.

The chain joins TRBV9 to TRBJ1-2; D gene ambiguous. The CDR3 sequence is 12 residues long. Deletions cut 0 bases from V and 5 bases from J, with 5 bases between. In germline, CDR1 is SGDLS, CDR2 YYNGEE. The CDR3 bases are TGTGCCAGCAGCGTAGCCACATATGGCTACACCTTC. This gives the protein CASSVATYGYTF.

The rearrangement joins TRBV29-1 to TRBJ2-3; perhaps TRBD1 as D (6 bases). The CDR3 covers 16 residues. Between the trimmed V and J ends, which lost 6 bases and 0 bases, there was a span of 19 bases. The germline gives CDR1 SQVTM, CDR2 ANQGSEA. CDR3 in DNA: TGCAGCGTCCCTACTAACTACAGGGAAAGCACAGATACGCAGTATTTT. The encoded protein is CSVPTNYRESTDTQYF.

The rearrangement joins TRBV7-3 to TRBJ1-2, with 8 bases aligning to TRBD1. This CDR3 spans 15 amino acids. CDR1 is SGHTA and CDR2 is FQGTGA in the germline V gene. With V trimmed by 0 bases and J by 3 bases, 3 bases remained unmatched. CDR3 sequence reads: CASSLTAGGDYGYTF. The DNA for the CDR3 is TGTGCCAGCAGCTTAACGGCAGGGGGCGACTATGGCTACACCTTC.

Points on this clone: Other DNA sequences within the sample encode an identical CDR3. The genes are TRBV18 and TRBJ2-7; no firm D call. V lost 2 bases and J lost 3, with 5 bases in between. The germline V gene has CDR1 KGHSH and CDR2 LQKENI. The CDR3 spans 12 residues. The CDR3 loop reads CASSPRFYEQYF. In DNA, the CDR3 is TGTGCCAGCTCACCAAGGTTCTACGAGCAGTACTTC. Complete variable domain (other parts from reference TRBV18 and TRBJ2-7): NAGVMQNPRHLVRRRGQEARLRCSPMKGHSHVYWYRQLPEEGLKFMVYLQKENIIDESGMPKERFSAEFPKEGPSILRIQQVVRGDSAAYFCASSPRFYEQYFGPGTRLTVT.

The chain recombines TRBV7-3 with TRBJ1-2; a weak D match, TRBD1 (6 bases). The germline gives CDR1 SGHTA, CDR2 FQGTGA. The CDR3 has 13 residues. V was shortened by 5 bases and J by 7 bases, with 14 bases between the two germline ends. The CDR3: CASSPDSLSGYTF. DNA of the CDR3: TGTGCCAGCAGCCCGGACAGTCTCTCTGGCTACACCTTC.

The chain links TRBV10-3 to TRBJ2-7; 8 positions agree with TRBD1. CDR1 and CDR2 (germline): ENHRY, SYGVKD. CDR3 length: 13 residues. Trimming took 6 bases from V and 6 from J; bases not matched to a gene: 7. CDR3 bases: TGTGCCATCAGGCTGGACAGGGAAACCGAGCAGTACTTC. Amino acid sequence: CAIRLDRETEQYF.

The CDR3 is CASSLGPPQGYGYTF. CDR3 nucleotides: TGTGCCAGCAGTTTAGGACCCCCACAGGGGTACGGCTACACCTTC. The chain links TRBV28 to TRBJ1-2, with 7 bases identical to TRBD1. This CDR3 has 15 residues. The germline V gene has CDR1 MDHEN and CDR2 SYDVKM. V was pared by 2 bases and J by 8 bases, with 11 bases of the junction left unmatched.

This sequence joins TRBV7-2 and TRBJ2-3, with 9 nucleotides matching TRBD2. Germline CDR1 is SGHTA and CDR2 is FQGNSA. The CDR3 has 16 residues. The J segment lost 4 bases and the V segment lost 2 bases, leaving 7 bases of the junction unmatched. CDR3 sequence (DNA): TGTGCCAGCAGCTTAAGGGTTAGCGGGAGCTCAGATACGCAGTATTTT. It is translated as CASSLRVSGSSDTQYF.

This chain joins TRBV6-6 and TRBJ1-5; D uncertain. This CDR3 region has 16 residues. CDR1 is MNHNY, CDR2 SVGAGI, per germline (reference sequence). V shed 7 bases and J shed 4 bases, with 20 bases lying between them. The CDR3 reads CASTLRGTDYNQPQHF. The CDR3, as DNA: TGTGCCAGCACCCTACGGGGAACAGATTATAATCAGCCCCAGCATTTT.

The V call is TRBV18, the J call TRBJ2-5; 7 nucleotides align to TRBD1. This CDR3 is built from 14 residues. Germline V lookup: CDR1 KGHSH, CDR2 LQKENI. V was pared by 5 bases and J by 3 bases, with 6 bases of the junction left unmatched. CDR3 sequence: CASSTSGTEETQYF. The DNA of the CDR3 is TGTGCCAGCTCAACCTCCGGGACAGAAGAGACCCAGTACTTC.

V and J are TRBV9 and TRBJ1-2, with 9 bases aligning to TRBD1. The CDR3 is 14 residues long. The germline CDR1 and CDR2 sequences are SGDLS and YYNGEE. Trimming cost V 0 bases and J 7 bases; bases outside gene matches: 4. CDR3 residues: CASSVEQGARGYTF. Here the CDR3 DNA reads TGTGCCAGCAGCGTAGAACAGGGGGCTCGTGGCTACACCTTC. Full variable domain (missing parts from reference TRBV9 and TRBJ1-2): DSGVTQTPKHLITATGQRVTLRCSPRSGDLSVYWYQQSLDQGLQFLIQYYNGEERAKGNILERFSAQQFPDLHSELNLSSLELGDSALYFCASSVEQGARGYTFGSGTRLTVV.

The V gene is TRBV30, the J gene TRBJ1-5, with D perhaps matching TRBD1 (6 bases). The length of the CDR3 is 13 residues. The V gene lost 1 base and the J gene lost 5 bases, with 9 bases spanning the gap. Germline lookup yields CDR1 GTSNPN and CDR2 SVGIG (reference sequence). The CDR3 loop is CAWSAGDHQPQHF. CDR3 in DNA: TGTGCCTGGAGTGCAGGGGACCATCAGCCCCAGCATTTT. Combining the CDR3 with reference TRBV30 and TRBJ1-5 gives the whole variable domain SQTIHQWPATLVQPVGSPLSLECTVEGTSNPNLYWYRQAAGRGLQLLFYSVGIGQISSEVPQNLSASRPQDRQFILSSKKLLLSDSGFYLCAWSAGDHQPQHFGDGTRLSIL.

V and J are TRBV10-3 and TRBJ2-7; 10 bases map to TRBD2. The V segment lost 9 bases and the J segment 6 bases; nucleotides outside the gene matches: 8. The germline CDR1 and CDR2 sequences are ENHRY and SYGVKD. The CDR3 runs to 13 residues. The CDR3 loop reads CAMKQREGVEQYF. Here the CDR3 DNA reads TGTGCCATGAAACAGCGGGAGGGCGTCGAGCAGTACTTC.

The gene calls are TRBV11-2 and TRBJ2-2, with TRBD1 matching over 9 bases. With V trimmed by 5 bases and J by 4 bases, 5 bases remained unmatched. Looked up from germline, CDR1 is SGHAT and CDR2 is FQNNGV. The CDR3 extends over 15 amino acids. The CDR3: CASSHRDRATGELFF. The CDR3 nucleotides read TGTGCCAGCAGCCACCGGGACAGGGCCACCGGGGAGCTGTTTTTT.

The chain has TRBV9 and TRBJ1-2; D call uncertain. V dropped 3 bases and J dropped 4 bases, with 13 bases sitting between them. CDR1 is SGDLS, CDR2 YYNGEE, per germline. The length of the CDR3 is 14 residues. CDR3 region: CASSETEPSYGYTF. The CDR3 DNA sequence: TGTGCCAGCAGCGAGACGGAGCCTTCCTATGGCTACACCTTC.

The chain is built from TRBV5-1 and TRBJ2-7; 11 bases agree with TRBD2. CDR3 length equals 13 residues. From germline, CDR1 is SGHRS and CDR2 YFSETQ. V shed 3 bases, J shed 7 bases, and the junction held 3 bases outside the gene matches. The CDR3 here is CASSSLAGEEQYF. CDR3 nucleotides: TGCGCCAGCAGCTCACTAGCGGGAGAGGAGCAGTACTTC. The variable domain in full, with the rest retrieved from reference TRBV5-1 and TRBJ2-7, is KAGVTQTPRYLIKTRGQQVTLSCSPISGHRSVSWYQQTPGQGLQFLFEYFSETQRNKGNFPGRFSGRQFSNSRSEMNVSTLELGDSALYLCASSSLAGEEQYFGPGTRLTVT.

The rearrangement joins TRBV5-1 to TRBJ1-1; D ambiguous. Trimming cost V 4 bases and J 4 bases, with 14 bases left between them. This CDR3 contains 14 residues. The germline CDR1 and CDR2 sequences are SGHRS and YFSETQ. The DNA of the CDR3 is TGCGCCAGCAGCCCACCCCGCCGAGGCACTGAAGCTTTCTTT. Its protein product is CASSPPRRGTEAFF.

To note about this clone: Other DNA sequences in the same sample also yield this CDR3. This sequence joins TRBV7-2 and TRBJ2-7; D gene ambiguous. The germline V and J ends were trimmed by 2 bases and 2 bases, with 4 bases remaining between them. Germline CDR1 is SGHTA and CDR2 is FQGNSA. This CDR3 is 12 amino acids long. CDR3 nucleotides: TGTGCCAGCAGCTTATATCCCTACGAGCAGTACTTC. Translated, it gives CASSLYPYEQYF.

The chain joins TRBV7-8 to TRBJ1-5; D remains unclear. Looked up from germline, CDR1 is SGHVS and CDR2 is FQNEAQ. The V end was cut by 2 bases, the J end by 5 bases, with 16 bases between. CDR3 length: 16 residues. In nucleotides, the CDR3 is TGTGCCAGCAGCTTATTGACAAACACAAATGATCAGCCCCAGCATTTT. Encoded protein: CASSLLTNTNDQPQHF.

V usage is TRBV5-6 and J usage is TRBJ2-2; D uncertain. V was trimmed by 2 bases and J by 6 bases, leaving 11 bases between them. Germline-derived CDR1 and CDR2 are SGHDT and YYEEEE. The CDR3 consists of 14 residues. For the CDR3, the DNA is TGTGCCAGCAGCTTAGGAGCCCCCTCCGGGGAGCTGTTTTTT. This translates into CASSLGAPSGELFF.

The rearrangement links TRBV28 to TRBJ1-4; 7 positions agree with TRBD1. The CDR3 has 15 amino acids. The V gene's germline CDR1 is MDHEN and CDR2 SYDVKM. The trim removed 4 bases at V and 7 bases at J, leaving 9 bases unmatched. Written as DNA, the CDR3 is TGTGCCAGCAGTTCCCACAGGGGATTTGGTGAAAAACTGTTTTTT. Amino acid sequence: CASSSHRGFGEKLFF. Looking up the rest from reference TRBV28 and TRBJ1-4 gives the full variable domain: DVKVTQSSRYLVKRTGEKVFLECVQDMDHENMFWYRQDPGLGLRLIYFSYDVKMKEKGDIPEGYSVSREKKERFSLILESASTNQTSMYLCASSSHRGFGEKLFFGSGTQLSVL.

Points on this clone: Other DNA sequences of this sample code for an identical CDR3. The chain carries TRBV6-1 and TRBJ1-1; no clear D. CDR3 length: 12 amino acids. Germline-derived CDR1 and CDR2 are MNHNS and SASEGT. V was trimmed by 3 bases and J by 0 bases, leaving 2 bases between them. CDR3 bases: TGTGCCAGCAGTGACATGAACACTGAAGCTTTCTTT. It codes for CASSDMNTEAFF.

V and J are TRBV7-3 and TRBJ2-5; D call uncertain. Germline CDR1 SGHTA, CDR2 FQGTGA. V was cut by 0 bases and J by 4 bases, with 6 bases left in between. This CDR3 region has 13 residues. As DNA, the CDR3 is TGTGCCAGCAGCTTAACGAGGCTAGAGACCCAGTACTTC. Translating gives CASSLTRLETQYF.

The chain couples TRBV9 to TRBJ2-7; 8 nucleotides align to TRBD2. J lost 4 bases, V lost 2 bases, and 8 bases had no gene match. In germline, CDR1 is SGDLS, CDR2 YYNGEE. CDR3 size: 15 residues. CDR3 DNA sequence: TGTGCCAGCAGCGTCACTCGAGTAGCGGGGTACGAGCAGTACTTC. This codes for CASSVTRVAGYEQYF.

The rearrangement joins TRBV7-2 to TRBJ1-5; no clear D. V was trimmed by 3 bases and J by 0 bases, leaving 9 bases between them. The CDR3 is 15 residues long. Germline lookup yields CDR1 SGHTA and CDR2 FQGNSA. Written as DNA, the CDR3 is TGTGCCAGCAGCTTTACGACCTATAGCAATCAGCCCCAGCATTTT. Encoded protein: CASSFTTYSNQPQHF. The full variable domain, rest sourced from reference TRBV7-2 and TRBJ1-5, is GAGVSQSPSNKVTEKGKDVELRCDPISGHTALYWYRQSLGQGLEFLIYFQGNSAPDKSGLPSDRFSAERTGGSVSTLTIQRTQQEDSAVYLCASSFTTYSNQPQHFGDGTRLSIL.

The CDR3 bases are TGTGCCACCAGCAGAGGCCCCGATCAGCCCCAGCATTTT. This codes for CATSRGPDQPQHF. The chain is built from TRBV15 and TRBJ1-5, with D unresolved. V dropped 1 base and J dropped 5 bases, with 6 bases sitting between them. From germline, CDR1 is LNHNV and CDR2 YYDKDF (reference sequence). The CDR3 loop spans 13 amino acids.

The V and J genes are TRBV20-1 and TRBJ2-7; D is possibly TRBD1 (6 bases). The germline V and J ends were trimmed by 6 bases and 6 bases, with 12 bases remaining between them. Germline CDR1 is DFQATT and CDR2 is SNEGSKA (reference sequence). The CDR3 covers 11 residues. CDR3: CSAGGGGEQYF. As DNA, the CDR3 is TGCAGTGCAGGGGGTGGGGGCGAGCAGTACTTC.